The 19 T cell receptor beta chains below come from one sample, sequenced in a study of blood T cell repertoires in COVID-19. Produced via immunoSEQ multiplex PCR; TCRdb's table is partial and in-frame only. The sample has about 200,000 clones; 70% to 90% are singletons. Sequencing input: peripheral blood. All receptors derive from a man in his forties with active or convalescent COVID-19.

The chain uses TRBV19 and TRBJ2-1, with TRBD2 as a possible D gene (6 bases). This CDR3 region has 16 residues. Looked up from germline, CDR1 is LNHDA and CDR2 is SQIVND (reference sequence). V lost 6 bases to trimming and J lost 7 bases, with 22 bases between them. The CDR3: CASRPDISGLENEQFF. Written as DNA, the CDR3 is TGTGCCAGTAGACCAGATATTAGCGGCCTCGAGAATGAGCAGTTCTTC.

V usage is TRBV18 and J usage is TRBJ2-2; D is perhaps TRBD1 (6 bases). Germline V gives CDR1 KGHSH, CDR2 LQKENI. This CDR3 has 17 amino acids. Trimming shortened V by 0 bases and J by 1 base, and 12 bases separated the two germline ends. CDR3 region: CASSPPTRGMNTGELFF. CDR3 coding DNA: TGTGCCAGCTCACCACCGACAAGGGGGATGAACACCGGGGAGCTGTTTTTT.

V and J are TRBV2 and TRBJ1-6, with unresolved D. The ends were cut back, 3 bases at V and 13 bases at J, with 16 bases in the middle. CDR3 length: 14 residues. The V gene's germline CDR1 is SNHLY and CDR2 FYNNEI. CDR3 DNA: TGTGCCAGCAGTGAGCGGGAAGTGATGCGGCCCCTCCACTTT. This translates into CASSEREVMRPLHF.

V and J are TRBV9 and TRBJ2-3; D is unresolved. CDR1 SGDLS and CDR2 YYNGEE come from the germline V gene. This CDR3 has 12 residues. V was pared by 4 bases and J by 6 bases, with 9 bases between. The CDR3 is CASSPTHDTQYF. In nucleotides, the CDR3 is TGTGCCAGCAGCCCAACTCATGATACGCAGTATTTT.

The chain is built from TRBV6-2 or TRBV6-3 and TRBJ2-7, with 8 bases that match TRBD1. With V trimmed by 5 bases and J by 3 bases, 9 bases remained unmatched. Germline CDR1 and CDR2: MNHEY and SVGEGT. The length of the CDR3 is 15 residues. Here the CDR3 DNA reads TGTGCCAGCAGTGCCTGGGGACAGGTGGGCTACGAGCAGTACTTC. This encodes CASSAWGQVGYEQYF.

This clone was seen just once. The V and J genes are TRBV4-1 and TRBJ2-7; weak D call: TRBD1 (5 bases). Trimming pared 0 bases from V and 2 bases from J, leaving 11 bases between. Per germline, CDR1 MGHRA and CDR2 YSYEKL. The CDR3 totals 15 residues. The CDR3 DNA is TGCGCCAGCAGCCAAGAACCAGACAGAGCCTACGAGCAGTACTTC. Translation: CASSQEPDRAYEQYF.

The rearrangement links TRBV19 to TRBJ1-5; TRBD1 might be the D (6 bases). The CDR3 covers 14 residues. CDR1 is LNHDA and CDR2 is SQIVND in the germline V gene (reference sequence). V gave up 5 bases and J gave up 0 bases, with 8 bases separating them. This chain's CDR3 is CASSSRGSNQPQHF. The CDR3 bases are TGTGCCAGTAGTTCCAGGGGTAGCAATCAGCCCCAGCATTTT. Full variable domain (outside the CDR3, taken from reference TRBV19 and TRBJ1-5): DGGITQSPKYLFRKEGQNVTLSCEQNLNHDAMYWYRQDPGQGLRLIYYSQIVNDFQKGDIAEGYSVSREKKESFPLTVTSAQKNPTAFYLCASSSRGSNQPQHFGDGTRLSIL.

J is TRBJ2-3 and V is TRBV7-9; tentatively, D is TRBD2 (6 bases). The CDR3 extends over 16 amino acids. V was cut by 5 bases and J by 2 bases, with 17 bases left in between. The V gene's germline CDR1 is SEHNR and CDR2 FQNEAQ (reference sequence). The CDR3 loop reads CASSTRDLLLTDTQYF. CDR3 sequence (DNA): TGTGCCAGCAGCACAAGGGACTTACTTCTCACAGATACGCAGTATTTT.

J is TRBJ1-1 and V is TRBV7-2, with unresolved D. The CDR3 runs 14 residues. Trimming stripped 0 bases from V and 2 bases from J, with 7 bases between. Germline CDR1 is SGHTA and CDR2 is FQGNSA. CDR3 protein: CASSLAFSNTEAFF. CDR3 DNA sequence: TGTGCCAGCAGCTTAGCTTTCTCTAACACTGAAGCTTTCTTT.

The V and J genes are TRBV18 and TRBJ2-7; 7 positions agree with TRBD1. The CDR3 spans 14 residues. Germline CDR1 KGHSH, CDR2 LQKENI. V lost 3 bases, J lost 3 bases, and 5 bases stayed unmatched. The CDR3 DNA is TGTGCCAGCTCACCTCGGGACAGTAGCTACGAGCAGTACTTC. This translates into CASSPRDSSYEQYF. Full variable domain (remainder filled in from reference TRBV18 and TRBJ2-7): NAGVMQNPRHLVRRRGQEARLRCSPMKGHSHVYWYRQLPEEGLKFMVYLQKENIIDESGMPKERFSAEFPKEGPSILRIQQVVRGDSAAYFCASSPRDSSYEQYFGPGTRLTVT.

Concerning this clone itself: Other DNA sequences within the sample encode an identical CDR3. The V and J genes are TRBV29-1 and TRBJ2-1, with 11 bases that match TRBD1. V shed 6 bases, J shed 9 bases, and the junction held 1 base outside the gene matches. This CDR3 has 11 amino acids. Germline CDR1 is SQVTM and CDR2 is ANQGSEA. CDR3 nucleotide sequence: TGCAGCGTGGGACAGGGGGGTGAGCAGTTCTTC. The encoded protein is CSVGQGGEQFF.

The chain links TRBV28 to TRBJ2-7, with a weak D call TRBD1 (6 bases). V lost 1 base to trimming and J lost 5 bases, with 15 bases between them. Germline loops: CDR1 MDHEN, CDR2 SYDVKM. This CDR3 has 15 residues. The CDR3 DNA reads as TGTGCCAGCAGTTTATTTGGGCAGGGGTCCGACGAGCAGTACTTC. Translated, it gives CASSLFGQGSDEQYF.

CDR3 amino acids: CASSSEDRTYEQYF. CDR3 nucleotide sequence: TGTGCCAGCAGCTCGGAGGACAGAACCTACGAGCAGTACTTC. This chain connects TRBV11-2 to TRBJ2-7; D is possibly TRBD1 (6 bases). Deletions cut 4 bases from V and 2 bases from J, with 12 bases between. The CDR3 runs 14 residues. The germline V gene has CDR1 SGHAT and CDR2 FQNNGV.

This chain uses TRBV7-9 with TRBJ1-3, with D possibly being TRBD1 (6 bases). Germline CDR1 SEHNR, CDR2 FQNEAQ (reference sequence). The CDR3 sequence is 15 residues long. The V gene lost 7 bases and the J gene lost 0 bases, with 13 bases spanning the gap. CDR3 in amino acids: CASTKDSLSGNTIYF. CDR3 DNA: TGTGCCAGCACCAAGGACAGTCTCTCTGGAAACACCATATATTTT.

The rearrangement joins TRBV5-4 to TRBJ1-2; possible D gene TRBD1, 6 bases. Per the germline V gene, CDR1 is SGHNT and CDR2 is YYREEE (reference sequence). Trimming pared 7 bases from V and 2 bases from J, leaving 12 bases between. CDR3 length equals 13 residues. This chain's CDR3 is CASRGGLNYGYTF. In DNA, the CDR3 is TGTGCCAGCCGGGGGGGGCTGAACTATGGCTACACCTTC.

The CDR3 is CASSLGLAGGTDTQYF. Here the CDR3 DNA reads TGTGCCAGCAGTTTAGGCCTAGCGGGAGGCACAGATACGCAGTATTTT. V gene TRBV27 combines with J gene TRBJ2-3, with 10 bases matching TRBD2. CDR1 and CDR2 from the germline V gene are MNHEY and SMNVEV (reference sequence). Losses at the gene ends were 2 bases for V and 1 base for J; bases not matched to a gene: 3. The CDR3 has 16 amino acids.

This rearrangement joins TRBV5-1 to TRBJ2-7; D may be TRBD1 (6 bases). In germline, CDR1 is SGHRS, CDR2 YFSETQ. This CDR3 is 15 amino acids long. With 0 bases removed from V and 5 bases from J, the gap between germline ends came to 15 bases. CDR3 nucleotide sequence: TGCGCCAGCAGCTTGGCACAGGGACCATTGGACGAGCAGTACTTC. Amino acids: CASSLAQGPLDEQYF.

The chain carries TRBV6-5 and TRBJ1-2, with TRBD1 matching 8 bases. The V segment lost 4 bases and the J segment 8 bases; nucleotides outside the gene matches: 9. Per germline, CDR1 MNHEY and CDR2 SVGAGI. The CDR3 runs to 14 residues. CDR3 sequence reads: CASSLDRALGGYTF. CDR3 bases: TGTGCCAGCAGTTTGGACAGGGCCTTAGGGGGCTACACCTTC.

This clone was recorded a few times. The chain recombines TRBV6-2 or TRBV6-3 with TRBJ1-6, with D unclear. Germline V gene sequence: CDR1 MNHEY, CDR2 SVGEGT. The CDR3 has 13 amino acids. The V end lost 5 bases, the J end lost 9 bases, and 11 bases lay between the germline ends. CDR3 sequence reads: CASSTPGTSPLHF. The CDR3 nucleotides are TGTGCCAGCAGTACTCCGGGAACTTCACCCCTCCACTTT.